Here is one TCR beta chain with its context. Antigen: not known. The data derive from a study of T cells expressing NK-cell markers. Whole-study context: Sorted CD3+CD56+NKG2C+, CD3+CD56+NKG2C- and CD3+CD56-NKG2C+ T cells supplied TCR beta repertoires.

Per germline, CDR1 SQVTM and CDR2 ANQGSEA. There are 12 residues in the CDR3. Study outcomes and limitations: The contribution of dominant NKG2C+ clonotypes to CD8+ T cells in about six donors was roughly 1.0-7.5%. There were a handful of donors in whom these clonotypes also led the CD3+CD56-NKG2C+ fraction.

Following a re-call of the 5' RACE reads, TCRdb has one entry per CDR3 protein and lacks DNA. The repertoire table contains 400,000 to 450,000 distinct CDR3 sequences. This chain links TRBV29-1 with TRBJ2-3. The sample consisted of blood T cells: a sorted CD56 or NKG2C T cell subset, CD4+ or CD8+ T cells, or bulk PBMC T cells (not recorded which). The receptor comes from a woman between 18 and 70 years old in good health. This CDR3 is CTKKDGTDTQYF.